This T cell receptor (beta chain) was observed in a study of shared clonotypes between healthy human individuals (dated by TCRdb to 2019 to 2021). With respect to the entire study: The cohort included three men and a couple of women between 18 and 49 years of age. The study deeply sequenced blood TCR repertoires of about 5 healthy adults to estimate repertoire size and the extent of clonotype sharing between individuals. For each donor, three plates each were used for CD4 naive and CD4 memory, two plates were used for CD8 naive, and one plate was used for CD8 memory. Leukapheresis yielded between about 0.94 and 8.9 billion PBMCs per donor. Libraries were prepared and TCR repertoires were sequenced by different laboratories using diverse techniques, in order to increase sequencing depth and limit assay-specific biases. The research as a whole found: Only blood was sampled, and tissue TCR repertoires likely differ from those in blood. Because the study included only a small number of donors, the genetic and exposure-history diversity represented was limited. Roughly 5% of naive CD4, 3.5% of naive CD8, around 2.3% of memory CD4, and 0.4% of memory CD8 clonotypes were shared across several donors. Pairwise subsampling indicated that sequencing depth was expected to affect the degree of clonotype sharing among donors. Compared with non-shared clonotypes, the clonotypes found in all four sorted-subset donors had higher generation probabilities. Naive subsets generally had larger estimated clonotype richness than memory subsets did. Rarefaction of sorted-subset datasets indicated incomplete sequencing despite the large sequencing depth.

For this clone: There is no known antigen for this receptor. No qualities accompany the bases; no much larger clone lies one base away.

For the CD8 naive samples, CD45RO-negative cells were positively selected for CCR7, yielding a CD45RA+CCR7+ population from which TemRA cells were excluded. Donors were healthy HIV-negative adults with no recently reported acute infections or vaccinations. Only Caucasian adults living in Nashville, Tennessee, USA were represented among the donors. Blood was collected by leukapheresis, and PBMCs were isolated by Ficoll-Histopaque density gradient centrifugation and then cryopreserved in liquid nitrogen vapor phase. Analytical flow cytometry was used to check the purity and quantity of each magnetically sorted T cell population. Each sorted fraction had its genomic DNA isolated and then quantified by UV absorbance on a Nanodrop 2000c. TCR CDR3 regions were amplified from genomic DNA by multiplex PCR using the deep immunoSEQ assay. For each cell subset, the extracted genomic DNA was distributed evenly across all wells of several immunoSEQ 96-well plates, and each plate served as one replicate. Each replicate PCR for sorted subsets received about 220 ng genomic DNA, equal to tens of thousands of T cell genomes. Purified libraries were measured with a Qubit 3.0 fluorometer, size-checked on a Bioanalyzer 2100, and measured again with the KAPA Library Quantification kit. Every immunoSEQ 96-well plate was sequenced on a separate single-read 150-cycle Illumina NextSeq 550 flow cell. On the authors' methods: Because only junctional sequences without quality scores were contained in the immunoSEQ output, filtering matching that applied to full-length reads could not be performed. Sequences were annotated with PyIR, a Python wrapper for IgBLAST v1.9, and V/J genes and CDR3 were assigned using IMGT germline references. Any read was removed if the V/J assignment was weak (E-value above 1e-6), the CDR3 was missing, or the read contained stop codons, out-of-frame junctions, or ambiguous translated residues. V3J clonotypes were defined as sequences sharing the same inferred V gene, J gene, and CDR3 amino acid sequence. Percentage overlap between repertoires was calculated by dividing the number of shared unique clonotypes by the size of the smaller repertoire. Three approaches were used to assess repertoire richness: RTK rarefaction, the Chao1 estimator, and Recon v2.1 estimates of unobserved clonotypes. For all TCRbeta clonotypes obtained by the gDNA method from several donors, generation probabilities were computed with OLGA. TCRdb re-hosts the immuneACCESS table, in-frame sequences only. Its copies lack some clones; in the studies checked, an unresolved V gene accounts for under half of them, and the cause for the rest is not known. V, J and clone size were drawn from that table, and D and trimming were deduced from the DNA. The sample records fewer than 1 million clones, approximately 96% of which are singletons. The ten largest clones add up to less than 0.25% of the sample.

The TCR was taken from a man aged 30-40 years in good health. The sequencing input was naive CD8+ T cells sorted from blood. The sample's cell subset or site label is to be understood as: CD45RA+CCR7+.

The bases read TGTGCCAGCAGCTTAGTCGGGGGATCCACTGAAGCTTTCTTT. Translated, this gives CASSLVGGSTEAFF. The V and J genes are TRBV7-9 and TRBJ1-1; the D gene is perhaps TRBD1, from 5 matching bases. The V end loses 1 base and the J end loses 4 bases, and a stretch of 10 bases separates them. The cysteine opens and the phenylalanine closes a CDR3 of 14 amino acids. Only the CDR3 region is kept as DNA, spanning 42 bases read in frame from base 1. The germline V gene encodes CDR1 SEHNR and CDR2 FQNEAQ (reference sequence).